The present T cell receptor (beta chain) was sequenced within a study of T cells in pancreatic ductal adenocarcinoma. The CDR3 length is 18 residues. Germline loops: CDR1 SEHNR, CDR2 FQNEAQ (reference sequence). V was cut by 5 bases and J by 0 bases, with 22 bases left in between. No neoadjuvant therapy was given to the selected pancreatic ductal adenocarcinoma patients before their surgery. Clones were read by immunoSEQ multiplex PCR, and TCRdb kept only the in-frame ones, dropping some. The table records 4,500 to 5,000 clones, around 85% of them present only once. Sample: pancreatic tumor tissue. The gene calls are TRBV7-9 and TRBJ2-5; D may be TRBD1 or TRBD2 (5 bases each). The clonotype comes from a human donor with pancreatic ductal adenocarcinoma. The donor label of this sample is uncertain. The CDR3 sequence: CASSALGTPTKYQETQYF. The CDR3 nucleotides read TGTGCCAGCAGCGCCTTGGGGACGCCGACAAAGTACCAAGAGACCCAGTACTTC. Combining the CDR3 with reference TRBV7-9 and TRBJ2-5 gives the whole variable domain DTGVSQNPRHKITKRGQNVTFRCDPISEHNRLYWYRQTLGQGPEFLTYFQNEAQLEKSRLLSDRFSAERPKGSFSTLEIQRTEQGDSAMYLCASSALGTPTKYQETQYFGPGTRLLVL.